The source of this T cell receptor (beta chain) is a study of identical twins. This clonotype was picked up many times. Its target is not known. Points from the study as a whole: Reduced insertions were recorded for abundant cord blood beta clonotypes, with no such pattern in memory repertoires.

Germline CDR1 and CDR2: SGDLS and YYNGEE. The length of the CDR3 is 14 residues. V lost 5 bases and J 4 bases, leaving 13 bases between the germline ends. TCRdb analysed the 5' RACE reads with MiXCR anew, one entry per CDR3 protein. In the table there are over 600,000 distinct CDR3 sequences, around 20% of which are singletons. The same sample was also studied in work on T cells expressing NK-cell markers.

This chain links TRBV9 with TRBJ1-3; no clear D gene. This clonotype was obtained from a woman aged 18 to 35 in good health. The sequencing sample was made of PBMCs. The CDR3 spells CASSGPSTGNTIYF. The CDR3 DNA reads TGTGCCAGCAGTGGCCCCTCGACGGGAAACACCATATATTTT.